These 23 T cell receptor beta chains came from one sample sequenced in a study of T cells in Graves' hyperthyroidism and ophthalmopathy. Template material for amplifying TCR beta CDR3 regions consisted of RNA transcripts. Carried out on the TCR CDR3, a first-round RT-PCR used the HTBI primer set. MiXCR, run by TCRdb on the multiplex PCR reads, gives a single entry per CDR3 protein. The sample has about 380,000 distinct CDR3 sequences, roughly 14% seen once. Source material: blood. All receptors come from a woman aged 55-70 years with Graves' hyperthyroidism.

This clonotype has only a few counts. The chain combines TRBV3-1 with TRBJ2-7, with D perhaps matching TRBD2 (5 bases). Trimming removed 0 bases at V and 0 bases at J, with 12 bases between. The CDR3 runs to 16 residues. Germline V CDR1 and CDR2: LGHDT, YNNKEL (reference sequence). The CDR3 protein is CASSQENGLNSYEQYF. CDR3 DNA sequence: TGTGCCAGCAGCCAAGAGAACGGACTCAACTCCTACGAGCAGTACTTC.

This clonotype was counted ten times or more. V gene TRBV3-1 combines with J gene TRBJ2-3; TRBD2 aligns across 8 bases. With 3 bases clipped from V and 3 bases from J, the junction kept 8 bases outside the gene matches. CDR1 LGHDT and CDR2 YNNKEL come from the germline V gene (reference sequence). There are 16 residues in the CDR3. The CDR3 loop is CASSHTQAGVTDTQYF. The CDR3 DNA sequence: TGTGCCAGCAGCCACACACAAGCGGGAGTGACAGATACGCAGTATTTT.

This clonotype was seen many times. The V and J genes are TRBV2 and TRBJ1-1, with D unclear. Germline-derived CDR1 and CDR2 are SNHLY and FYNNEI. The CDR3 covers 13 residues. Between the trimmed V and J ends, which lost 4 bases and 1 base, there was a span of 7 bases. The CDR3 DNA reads TGTGCCAGCAGTGTGCAAGAGAACACTGAAGCTTTCTTT. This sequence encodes CASSVQENTEAFF. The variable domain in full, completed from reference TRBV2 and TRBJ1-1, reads EPEVTQTPSHQVTQMGQEVILRCVPISNHLYFYWYRQILGQKVEFLVSFYNNEISEKSEIFDDQFSVERPDGSNFTLKIRSTKLEDSAMYFCASSVQENTEAFFGQGTRLTVV.

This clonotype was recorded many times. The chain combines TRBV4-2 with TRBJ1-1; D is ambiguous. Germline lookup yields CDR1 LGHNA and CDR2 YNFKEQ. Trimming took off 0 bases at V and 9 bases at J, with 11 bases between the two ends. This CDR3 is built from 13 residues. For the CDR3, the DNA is TGTGCCAGCAGCCAAGATCTGGGTGGAAAAGCTTTCTTT. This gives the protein CASSQDLGGKAFF.

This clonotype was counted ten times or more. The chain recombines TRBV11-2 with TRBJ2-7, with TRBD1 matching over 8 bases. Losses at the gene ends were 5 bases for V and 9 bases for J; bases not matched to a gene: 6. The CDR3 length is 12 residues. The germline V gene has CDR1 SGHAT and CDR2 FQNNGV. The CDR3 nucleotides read TGTGCCAGCAGCCGAGGAACAGGGGGGCAGTACTTC. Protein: CASSRGTGGQYF.

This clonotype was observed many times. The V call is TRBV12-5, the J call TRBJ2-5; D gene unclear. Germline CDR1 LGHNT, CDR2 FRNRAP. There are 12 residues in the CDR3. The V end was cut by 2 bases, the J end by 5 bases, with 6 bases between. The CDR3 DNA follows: TGTGCTAGTGGTTTGAGGCCCGAGACCCAGTACTTC. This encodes CASGLRPETQYF. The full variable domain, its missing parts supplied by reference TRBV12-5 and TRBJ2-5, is DARVTQTPRHKVTEMGQEVTMRCQPILGHNTVFWYRQTMMQGLELLAYFRNRAPLDDSGMPKDRFSAEMPDATLATLKIQPSEPRDSAVYFCASGLRPETQYFGPGTRLLVL.

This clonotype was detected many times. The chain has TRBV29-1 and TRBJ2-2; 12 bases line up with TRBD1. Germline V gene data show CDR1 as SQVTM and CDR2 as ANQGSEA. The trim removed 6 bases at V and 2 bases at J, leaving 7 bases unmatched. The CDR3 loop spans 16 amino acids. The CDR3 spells CSVGTGGSFNTGELFF. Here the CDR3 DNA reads TGCAGCGTCGGGACAGGGGGCTCCTTTAACACCGGGGAGCTGTTTTTT.

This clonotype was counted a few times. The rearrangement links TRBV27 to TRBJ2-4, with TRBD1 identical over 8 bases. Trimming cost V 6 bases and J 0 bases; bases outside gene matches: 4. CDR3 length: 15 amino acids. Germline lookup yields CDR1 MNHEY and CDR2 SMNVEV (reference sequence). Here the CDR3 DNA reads TGTGCCAGCAGCGACAGGGGAATAGCCAAAAACATTCAGTACTTC. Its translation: CASSDRGIAKNIQYF.

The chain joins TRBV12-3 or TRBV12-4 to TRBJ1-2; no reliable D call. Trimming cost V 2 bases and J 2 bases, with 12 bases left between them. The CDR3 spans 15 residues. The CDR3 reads CASSLRAPSNYGYTF. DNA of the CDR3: TGTGCCAGCAGTTTAAGGGCACCTTCAAACTATGGCTACACCTTC.

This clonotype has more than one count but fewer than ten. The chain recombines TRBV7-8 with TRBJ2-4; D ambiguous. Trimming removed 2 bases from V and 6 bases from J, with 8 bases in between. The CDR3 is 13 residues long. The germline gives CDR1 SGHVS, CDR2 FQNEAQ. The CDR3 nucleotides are TGTGCCAGCAGCTTAAGCGACCGAAACATTCAGTACTTC. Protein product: CASSLSDRNIQYF.

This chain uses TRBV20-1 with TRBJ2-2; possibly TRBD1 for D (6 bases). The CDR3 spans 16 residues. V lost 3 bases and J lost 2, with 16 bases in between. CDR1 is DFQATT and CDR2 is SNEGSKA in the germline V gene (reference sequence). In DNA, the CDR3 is TGCAGTGCTAGCCCACTACAGGGATCAAACACCGGGGAGCTGTTTTTT. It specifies CSASPLQGSNTGELFF.

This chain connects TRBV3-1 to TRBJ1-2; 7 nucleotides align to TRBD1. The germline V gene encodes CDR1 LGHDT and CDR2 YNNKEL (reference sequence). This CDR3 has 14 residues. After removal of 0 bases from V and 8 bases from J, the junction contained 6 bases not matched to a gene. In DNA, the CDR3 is TGTGCCAGCAGCCAAGAGACAGGGTTGAGGGGCTACACCTTC. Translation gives CASSQETGLRGYTF.

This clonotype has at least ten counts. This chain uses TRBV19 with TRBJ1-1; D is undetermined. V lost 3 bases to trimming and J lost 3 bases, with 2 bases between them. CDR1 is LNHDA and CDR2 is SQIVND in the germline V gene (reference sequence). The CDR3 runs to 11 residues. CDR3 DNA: TGTGCCAGTAGTATCTACACTGAAGCTTTCTTT. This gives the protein CASSIYTEAFF.

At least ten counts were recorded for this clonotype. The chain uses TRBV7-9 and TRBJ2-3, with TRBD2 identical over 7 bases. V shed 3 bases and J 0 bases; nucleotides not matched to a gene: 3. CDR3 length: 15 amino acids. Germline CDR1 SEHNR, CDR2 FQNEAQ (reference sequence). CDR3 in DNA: TGTGCCAGCAGCTTGCCGGGGGGAAGCACAGATACGCAGTATTTT. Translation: CASSLPGGSTDTQYF.

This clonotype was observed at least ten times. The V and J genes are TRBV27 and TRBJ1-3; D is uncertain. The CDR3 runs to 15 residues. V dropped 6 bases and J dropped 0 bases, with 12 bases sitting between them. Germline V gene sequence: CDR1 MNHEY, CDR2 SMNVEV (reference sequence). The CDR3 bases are TGTGCCAGCAGCGTAGGCTACAGCTCTGGAAACACCATATATTTT. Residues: CASSVGYSSGNTIYF.

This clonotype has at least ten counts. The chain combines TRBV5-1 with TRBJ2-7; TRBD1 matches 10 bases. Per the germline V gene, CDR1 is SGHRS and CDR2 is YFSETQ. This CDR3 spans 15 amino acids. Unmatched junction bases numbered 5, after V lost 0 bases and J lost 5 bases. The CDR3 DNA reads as TGCGCCAGCAGCTTGGCCCCGGGACAGGGGAACGAGCAGTACTTC. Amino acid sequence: CASSLAPGQGNEQYF.

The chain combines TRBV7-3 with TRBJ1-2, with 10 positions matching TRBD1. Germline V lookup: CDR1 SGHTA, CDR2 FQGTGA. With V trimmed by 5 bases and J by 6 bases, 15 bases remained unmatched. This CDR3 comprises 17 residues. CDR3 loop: CASSPRPGTGVGDGYTF. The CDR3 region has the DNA TGTGCCAGCAGCCCACGCCCTGGGACAGGGGTTGGCGATGGCTACACCTTC.

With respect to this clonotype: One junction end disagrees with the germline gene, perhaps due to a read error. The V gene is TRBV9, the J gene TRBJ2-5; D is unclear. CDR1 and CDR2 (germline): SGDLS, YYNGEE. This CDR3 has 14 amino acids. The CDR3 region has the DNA TGTGCCACCCCCCGATTCCGTTGCCAAGAGGCCCAGTACTTC. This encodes CATPRFRCQEAQYF.

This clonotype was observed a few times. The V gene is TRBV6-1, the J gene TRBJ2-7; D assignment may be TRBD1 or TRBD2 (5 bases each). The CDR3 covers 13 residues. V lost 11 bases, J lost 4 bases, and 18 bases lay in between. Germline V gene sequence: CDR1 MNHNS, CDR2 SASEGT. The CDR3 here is CASRDGGSYEQYF. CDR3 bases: TGTGCCTCCCGGGACGGAGGTTCTTACGAGCAGTACTTC.

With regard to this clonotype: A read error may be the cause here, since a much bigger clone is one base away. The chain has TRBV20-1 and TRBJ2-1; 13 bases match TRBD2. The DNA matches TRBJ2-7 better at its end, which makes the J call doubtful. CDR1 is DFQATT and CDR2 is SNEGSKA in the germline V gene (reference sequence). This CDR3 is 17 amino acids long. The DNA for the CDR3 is TGCAGTGCAACCCCGGGACTAGCGGGGTCCTTCTACAATGAGCAGTACTTC. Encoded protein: CSATPGLAGSFYNEQYF.

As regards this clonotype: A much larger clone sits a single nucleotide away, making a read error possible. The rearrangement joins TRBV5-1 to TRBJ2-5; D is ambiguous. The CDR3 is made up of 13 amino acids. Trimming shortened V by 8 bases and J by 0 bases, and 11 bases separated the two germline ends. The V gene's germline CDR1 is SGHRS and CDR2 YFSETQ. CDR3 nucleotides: TGCGCCAGAACCGGGCAGGACCAAGAGACCCAGTACTTC. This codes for CARTGQDQETQYF.

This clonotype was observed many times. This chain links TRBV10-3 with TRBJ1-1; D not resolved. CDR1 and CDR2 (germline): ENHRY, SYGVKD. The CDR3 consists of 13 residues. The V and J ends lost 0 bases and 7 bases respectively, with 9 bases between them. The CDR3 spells CAISESARLEAFF. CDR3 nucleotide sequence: TGTGCCATCAGTGAGTCGGCCAGGCTTGAAGCTTTCTTT.

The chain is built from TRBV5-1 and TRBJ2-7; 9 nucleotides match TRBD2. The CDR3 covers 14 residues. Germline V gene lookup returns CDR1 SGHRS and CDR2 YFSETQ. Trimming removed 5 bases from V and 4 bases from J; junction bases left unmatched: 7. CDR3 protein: CASSGVAGVYEQYF. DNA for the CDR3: TGCGCCAGCAGTGGAGTAGCGGGAGTGTACGAGCAGTACTTC.